The 21 T cell receptor beta chains in this list originate from one sample, sequenced in a study of blood T cell repertoires in COVID-19. The assay was immunoSEQ multiplex PCR, and TCRdb's table has in-frame clones only and misses some. The data show 55,000 to 75,000 clones, with about 86% seen just once and around 6.3% held by the top ten. Input material: peripheral blood. The receptors here all came from a human donor in a cohort sampled during active COVID-19.

In this sample, this clone turned up once. The V call is TRBV2, the J call TRBJ2-3; no clear D. The CDR3 consists of 14 residues. Trimming stripped 9 bases from V and 0 bases from J, with 13 bases between. Germline lookup yields CDR1 SNHLY and CDR2 FYNNEI. CDR3 nucleotide sequence: TGTGCCAGAACACGACTCGCTAGCACAGATACGCAGTATTTT. Encoded protein: CARTRLASTDTQYF.

This chain joins TRBV10-2 and TRBJ2-1; 8 bases fit TRBD2. This CDR3 is built from 15 residues. Per germline, CDR1 WSHSY and CDR2 SAAADI. V lost 6 bases to trimming and J lost 4 bases; unmatched junction nucleotides: 8. CDR3 protein: CASRGSGSWYNEQFF. The DNA for the CDR3 is TGCGCCAGCAGGGGGAGCGGGAGTTGGTACAATGAGCAGTTCTTC.

The chain has TRBV7-8 and TRBJ2-7, with a weak D call TRBD2 (5 bases). The V and J ends lost 8 bases and 2 bases respectively, with 13 bases between them. CDR3 size: 13 residues. The V gene's germline CDR1 is SGHVS and CDR2 FQNEAQ. The CDR3 DNA reads as TGTGCCAGCGCCTTCTTCGGGGCCTACGAGCAGTACTTC. This gives the protein CASAFFGAYEQYF.

The chain employs TRBV19 and TRBJ1-1; D gene uncertain. This CDR3 is built from 13 residues. Per germline, CDR1 LNHDA and CDR2 SQIVND (reference sequence). The V gene lost 6 bases and the J gene lost 1 base, with 9 bases spanning the gap. The CDR3: CASSTSGNTEAFF. The CDR3 DNA is TGTGCCAGTAGCACATCAGGGAACACTGAAGCTTTCTTT.

V gene TRBV5-6 combines with J gene TRBJ2-5; TRBD1 matches 7 bases. There are 14 residues in the CDR3. The germline gives CDR1 SGHDT, CDR2 YYEEEE. Losses at the gene ends were 5 bases for V and 2 bases for J; bases not matched to a gene: 6. The DNA for the CDR3 is TGTGCCAGCAGTAAAACGGGACAGCAAGAGACCCAGTACTTC. It codes for CASSKTGQQETQYF.

The rearrangement joins TRBV6-5 to TRBJ1-2, with TRBD1 as a possible D gene (5 bases). CDR3 size: 13 residues. CDR1 is MNHEY and CDR2 is SVGAGI in the germline V gene. Between the trimmed V and J ends, which lost 3 bases and 5 bases, there was a span of 10 bases. The CDR3 protein is CASSYSGGYGYTF. The CDR3 region has the DNA TGTGCCAGCAGTTATTCCGGGGGGTATGGCTACACCTTC.

This clone was seen a single time. The chain uses TRBV7-2 and TRBJ1-2; 9 bases line up with TRBD1. The CDR3 contains 16 residues. Germline V gene lookup returns CDR1 SGHTA and CDR2 FQGNSA. The V and J ends lost 5 bases and 3 bases, in that order; junction bases with no gene match: 10. CDR3 residues: CASSLQQGAGYYGYTF. The CDR3 DNA is TGTGCCAGCAGCCTCCAACAGGGGGCGGGATACTATGGCTACACCTTC.

The rearrangement uses TRBV7-2 and TRBJ1-2; D call uncertain. Germline CDR1 is SGHTA and CDR2 is FQGNSA. The length of the CDR3 is 14 residues. The ends were cut back, 2 bases at V and 0 bases at J, with 7 bases in the middle. The CDR3 region has the DNA TGTGCCAGCAGCTTATTGGCTGCTAACTATGGCTACACCTTC. Its protein product is CASSLLAANYGYTF.

The chain recombines TRBV10-3 with TRBJ2-1, with 11 positions matching TRBD2. In germline, CDR1 is ENHRY, CDR2 SYGVKD. Trimming cost V 5 bases and J 0 bases; bases outside gene matches: 9. CDR3 length equals 18 residues. CDR3 bases: TGTGCCATCAGTTCCCTAGCGGGAGGCGAGGGCTCCTACAATGAGCAGTTCTTC. Translation gives CAISSLAGGEGSYNEQFF.

The rearrangement links TRBV7-9 to TRBJ2-3; 11 nucleotides match TRBD2. The CDR3 is made up of 16 amino acids. With V trimmed by 1 base and J by 9 bases, 9 bases remained unmatched. Per the germline V gene, CDR1 is SEHNR and CDR2 is FQNEAQ (reference sequence). This CDR3 is CASSLGLAGRIRTQYF. As DNA, the CDR3 is TGTGCCAGCAGCTTAGGACTAGCGGGAAGGATCAGAACGCAGTATTTT.

This chain connects TRBV7-2 to TRBJ2-7; D perhaps matches TRBD1 (5 bases). The CDR3 is 11 residues long. V gave up 10 bases and J gave up 1 base, with 8 bases separating them. The V gene's germline CDR1 is SGHTA and CDR2 FQGNSA. DNA for the CDR3: TGTGCCACCCAGGGTTCCTACGAGCAGTACTTC. Translating it yields CATQGSYEQYF.

V and J are TRBV7-2 and TRBJ2-2, with D perhaps matching TRBD1 (5 bases). CDR1 is SGHTA and CDR2 is FQGNSA in the germline V gene. The CDR3 totals 15 residues. Deletions cut 4 bases from V and 6 bases from J, with 15 bases between. CDR3 residues: CASSYKGASPGELFF. The CDR3 nucleotides read TGTGCCAGCAGCTACAAAGGGGCTTCCCCCGGGGAGCTGTTTTTT.

The chain links TRBV7-9 to TRBJ2-1; 8 bases are a match to TRBD2. Germline CDR1 and CDR2: SEHNR and FQNEAQ (reference sequence). The CDR3 contains 16 residues. V was clipped by 6 bases and J by 0 bases; unmatched bases: 7. CDR3 bases: TGTGCCAGCAGGGTTTCAGCGGGAGTCTCCTACAATGAGCAGTTCTTC. Translating it yields CASRVSAGVSYNEQFF.

This chain joins TRBV3-1 (or the pseudogene TRBV3-2) and TRBJ2-1; TRBD2 is a possible D gene (5 bases). This CDR3 contains 14 residues. The V end was cut by 0 bases, the J end by 5 bases, with 8 bases between. Looked up from germline, CDR1 is LGHDT and CDR2 is YNNKEL (reference sequence). CDR3 in DNA: TGTGCCAGCAGCCAAGACTCGGGGAACAATGAGCAGTTCTTC. Translation gives CASSQDSGNNEQFF.

This rearrangement joins TRBV9 to TRBJ2-7, with TRBD2 identical over 7 bases. After removal of 2 bases from V and 0 bases from J, the junction contained 5 bases not matched to a gene. This CDR3 is 15 amino acids long. Looked up from germline, CDR1 is SGDLS and CDR2 is YYNGEE. In DNA, the CDR3 is TGTGCCAGCAGCGTCACTAGCGAAAGCTCCTACGAGCAGTACTTC. This gives the protein CASSVTSESSYEQYF. Full variable domain (remainder filled in from reference TRBV9 and TRBJ2-7): DSGVTQTPKHLITATGQRVTLRCSPRSGDLSVYWYQQSLDQGLQFLIQYYNGEERAKGNILERFSAQQFPDLHSELNLSSLELGDSALYFCASSVTSESSYEQYFGPGTRLTVT.

The V call is TRBV5-1, the J call TRBJ2-7; 10 bases are a match to TRBD2. The germline gives CDR1 SGHRS, CDR2 YFSETQ. The CDR3 totals 15 residues. The ends lost 0 bases at V and 6 bases at J; junction bases unmatched: 6. This CDR3 reads CASSLGASGGREQYF. CDR3 DNA sequence: TGCGCCAGCAGCTTGGGGGCTAGCGGGGGACGCGAGCAGTACTTC.

Turning to this clone: One end of the junction does not line up with germline, which may come from a read error. The chain uses TRBV7-7 and TRBJ2-1; 11 bases agree with TRBD2. Germline CDR1 SSHAT, CDR2 FNYEAQ (reference sequence). This CDR3 is 15 amino acids long. In DNA form, the CDR3 reads TGTGCTAGCAGTAACCGACTAGCGGGACACGATGAGCAGTTCTTC. It codes for CASSNRLAGHDEQFF.

This clone was seen only a few times. The V gene is TRBV5-1, the J gene TRBJ1-2, with 7 bases fitting TRBD1. With 1 base clipped from V and 7 bases from J, the junction kept 4 bases outside the gene matches. Per the germline V gene, CDR1 is SGHRS and CDR2 is YFSETQ. This CDR3 is 13 amino acids long. The CDR3 region is CASSLTGERGYTF. The DNA for the CDR3 is TGCGCCAGCAGCTTGACAGGGGAACGTGGCTACACCTTC.

The chain is built from TRBV5-6 and TRBJ1-5; 7 bases align to TRBD1. The CDR3 spans 14 residues. Germline lookup yields CDR1 SGHDT and CDR2 YYEEEE. With V trimmed by 1 base and J by 8 bases, 6 bases remained unmatched. The CDR3 loop is CASSLIGRGEPQHF. The CDR3 nucleotides read TGTGCCAGCAGCTTGATCGGCAGGGGGGAGCCCCAGCATTTT.

The CDR3 loop is CASSKGLAGRNEQFF. The CDR3 DNA sequence: TGTGCCAGCAGTAAGGGACTAGCGGGGAGGAATGAGCAGTTCTTC. J is TRBJ2-1 and V is TRBV2, with 13 bases matching TRBD2. Trimming removed 5 bases from V and 7 bases from J; junction bases left unmatched: 5. The CDR3 runs 15 residues. Germline V gene lookup returns CDR1 SNHLY and CDR2 FYNNEI.

This chain joins TRBV5-1 and TRBJ2-5; tentatively, D is TRBD2 (6 bases). Trimming removed 1 base from V and 2 bases from J, with 9 bases in between. Germline-derived CDR1 and CDR2 are SGHRS and YFSETQ. The CDR3 has 14 amino acids. The CDR3 here is CASSLTGGQETQYF. Here the CDR3 DNA reads TGCGCCAGCAGCTTGACCGGGGGTCAAGAGACCCAGTACTTC.